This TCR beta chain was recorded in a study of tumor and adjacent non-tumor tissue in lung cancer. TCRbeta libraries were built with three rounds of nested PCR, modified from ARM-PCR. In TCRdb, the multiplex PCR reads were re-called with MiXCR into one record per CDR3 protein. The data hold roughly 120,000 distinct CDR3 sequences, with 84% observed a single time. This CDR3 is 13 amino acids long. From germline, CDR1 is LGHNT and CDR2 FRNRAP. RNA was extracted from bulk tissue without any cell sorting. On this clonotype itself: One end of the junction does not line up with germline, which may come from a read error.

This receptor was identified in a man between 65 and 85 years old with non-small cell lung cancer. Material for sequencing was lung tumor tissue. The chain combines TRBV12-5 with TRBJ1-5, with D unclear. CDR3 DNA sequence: TGTGCTAGTGGTTTTGATATAAATCAGCACCAGCATTTT. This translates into CASGFDINQHQHF.